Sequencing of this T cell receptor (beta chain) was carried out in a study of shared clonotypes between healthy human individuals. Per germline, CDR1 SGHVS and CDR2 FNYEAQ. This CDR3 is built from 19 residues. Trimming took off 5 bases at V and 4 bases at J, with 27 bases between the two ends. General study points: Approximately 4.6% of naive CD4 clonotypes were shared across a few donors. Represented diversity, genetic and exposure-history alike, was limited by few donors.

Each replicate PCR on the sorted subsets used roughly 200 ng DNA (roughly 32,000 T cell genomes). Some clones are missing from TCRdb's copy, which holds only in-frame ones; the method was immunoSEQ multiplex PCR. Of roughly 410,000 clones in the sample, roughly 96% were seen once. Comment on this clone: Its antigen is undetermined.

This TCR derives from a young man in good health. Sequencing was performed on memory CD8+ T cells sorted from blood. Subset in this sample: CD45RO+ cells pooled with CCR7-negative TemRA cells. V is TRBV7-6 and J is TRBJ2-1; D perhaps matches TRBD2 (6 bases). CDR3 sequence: CASSRIAHQRRGLYNEQFF. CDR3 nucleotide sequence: TGTGCCAGCAGCCGAATCGCTCATCAGCGCCGGGGACTGTACAATGAGCAGTTCTTC.